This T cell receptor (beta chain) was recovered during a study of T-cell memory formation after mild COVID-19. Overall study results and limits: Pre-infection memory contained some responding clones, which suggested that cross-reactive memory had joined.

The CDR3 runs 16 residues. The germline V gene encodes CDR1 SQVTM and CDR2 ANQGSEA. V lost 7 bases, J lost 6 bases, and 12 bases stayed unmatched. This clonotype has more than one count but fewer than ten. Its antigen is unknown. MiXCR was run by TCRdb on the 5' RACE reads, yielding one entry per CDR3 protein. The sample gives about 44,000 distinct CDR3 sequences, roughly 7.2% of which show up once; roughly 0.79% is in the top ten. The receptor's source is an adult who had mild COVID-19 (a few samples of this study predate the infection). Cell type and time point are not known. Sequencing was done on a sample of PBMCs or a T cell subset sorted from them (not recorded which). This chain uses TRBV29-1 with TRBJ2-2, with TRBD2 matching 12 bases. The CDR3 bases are TGCAGCGCTGCAATCTGGACTAGCGGGGTCCCCGGGGAGCTGTTTTTT. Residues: CSAAIWTSGVPGELFF.